The sample holds a few counts of the clone carrying this T cell receptor beta chain. Its cognate antigen is unknown. The data stem from a study of human T cells and chemical hapten exposure. Study-wide results and limits: Sensitizing to DPC left TCRs with a frequency above 1 in 1000 unaltered. Alopecia affecting every donor means their immune response may not match healthy people's.

Within the library, unique molecular identifiers were attached to each individual cDNA molecule. Via MiXCR, TCRdb re-called the RACE reads, giving one row per CDR3 protein. The table has a few hundred thousand distinct CDR3 sequences, roughly 5% seen once. Time point: patch test 1, 2 weeks after DPC sensitization. The treatment here: therapeutic diphenylcyclopropenone sensitization with weekly scalp DPC. CDR3 size: 12 residues. The V end was cut by 6 bases, the J end by 8 bases, with 10 bases between. Sequencing used whole blood, obtained in connection with sensitization to the hapten diphenylcyclopropenone (DPC). The chain uses TRBV12-3 or TRBV12-4 and TRBJ2-2; D remains unclear. This clonotype was obtained from a woman aged 45-65 years with alopecia areata. Some clones in this sample may be carry-over from other donors' samples. CDR3 nucleotide sequence: TGTGCCAGCAGCCTGATAAGTGGGGAGCTGTTTTTT. Protein product: CASSLISGELFF.